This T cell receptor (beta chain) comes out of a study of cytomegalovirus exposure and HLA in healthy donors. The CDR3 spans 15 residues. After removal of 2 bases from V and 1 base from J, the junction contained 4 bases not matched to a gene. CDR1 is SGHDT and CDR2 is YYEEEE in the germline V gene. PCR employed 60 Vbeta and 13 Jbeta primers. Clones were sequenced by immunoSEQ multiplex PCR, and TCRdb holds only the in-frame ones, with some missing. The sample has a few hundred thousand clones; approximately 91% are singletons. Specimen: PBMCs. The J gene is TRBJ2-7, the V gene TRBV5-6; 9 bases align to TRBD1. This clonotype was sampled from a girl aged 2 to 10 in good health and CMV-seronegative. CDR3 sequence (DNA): TGTGCCAGCAGCTTTGACAGGGGGGGGTCCTACGAGCAGTACTTC. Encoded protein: CASSFDRGGSYEQYF.